The clone carrying this T cell receptor (beta chain) occurred many times. The target antigen is unknown. CDR3 size: 15 residues. Germline V gene lookup returns CDR1 SNHLY and CDR2 FYNNEI. V lost 6 bases to trimming and J lost 4 bases; unmatched junction nucleotides: 8. The data were obtained in a study of T cells in Graves' hyperthyroidism and ophthalmopathy. Looking at the study overall: Upon initial diagnosis and before any treatment, peripheral blood was collected. The study, taken as a whole, reports: Stable hyperthyroidism and ophthalmopathy were separated using 13 V-J signatures.

Newly diagnosed hyperthyroidism, duration under 2 months, in patients aged 18 to 65. Exclusions: uncontrolled infection, other autoimmune disease, pregnancy, lactation. From RNA transcripts, TCR beta CDR3 regions were amplified. In the first-round RT-PCR of the TCR CDR3, the HTBI primer set was used. TCRdb recomputed calls from the multiplex PCR reads with MiXCR, one row per CDR3 protein. The sample lists about 200,000 distinct CDR3 sequences; about 17% were seen once. The chain joins TRBV2 to TRBJ2-2; 7 bases are shared with TRBD1. This clonotype was obtained from a man aged 35 to 55 with Graves' hyperthyroidism. Source material: blood. CDR3 in DNA: TGTGCCAGCAGCACCGAGGGGGCCGGCACCGGGGAGCTGTTTTTT. Amino acid sequence: CASSTEGAGTGELFF.